One and the same sample provided the 30 T cell receptor beta chains below, sequenced in a study of radiotherapy plus CTLA-4 blockade in lung cancer. Produced via immunoSEQ multiplex PCR; TCRdb's table is partial and in-frame only. In the table there are about 88,000 clones, about three quarters of which are singletons. This specimen was peripheral blood, taken from a patient treated with radiotherapy plus ipilimumab. The receptors stem from a human donor with non-small cell lung cancer that progressed on radiotherapy plus ipilimumab.

On this clone itself: Other DNA sequences in the same sample also yield this CDR3. This chain uses TRBV27 with TRBJ1-1; no clear D. V gave up 2 bases and J gave up 1 base, with 5 bases separating them. CDR3 length: 13 residues. Germline V CDR1 and CDR2: MNHEY, SMNVEV (reference sequence). This CDR3 reads CASSLTRNTEAFF. Written as DNA, the CDR3 is TGTGCCAGCAGTTTAACAAGGAACACTGAAGCTTTCTTT.

The chain has TRBV30 and TRBJ2-5; perhaps TRBD2 as D (5 bases). The V and J ends lost 2 bases and 1 base respectively, with 11 bases between them. Germline V gene data show CDR1 as GTSNPN and CDR2 as SVGIG (reference sequence). CDR3 length equals 14 residues. The CDR3 nucleotides are TGTGCCTGGAGTAGCGGTCAGGCCCAAGAGACCCAGTACTTC. Translation: CAWSSGQAQETQYF.

The chain combines TRBV7-6 with TRBJ1-6; no clear D gene. The CDR3 consists of 15 residues. The V end lost 6 bases, the J end lost 8 bases, and 17 bases lay between the germline ends. Germline CDR1 is SGHVS and CDR2 is FNYEAQ. CDR3 in amino acids: CASRSTPGSDSPLHF. The DNA for the CDR3 is TGTGCCAGCAGATCGACTCCGGGCTCCGATTCACCCCTCCACTTT.

This clone came up a few times. The chain carries TRBV6-6 and TRBJ1-5; D is unresolved. V was cut by 4 bases and J by 4 bases, with 8 bases left in between. CDR1 and CDR2 from the germline V gene are MNHNY and SVGAGI (reference sequence). The CDR3 contains 13 residues. The chain's CDR3 is CASSLSGNQPQHF. In DNA form, the CDR3 reads TGTGCCAGCAGTTTATCTGGGAATCAGCCCCAGCATTTT.

The chain links TRBV7-2 to TRBJ2-1, with D hard to call. The CDR3 is made up of 11 amino acids. Germline CDR1 SGHTA, CDR2 FQGNSA. Trimming removed 5 bases at V and 5 bases at J, with 4 bases between. CDR3 region: CASSPHNEQFF. CDR3 sequence (DNA): TGTGCCAGCAGCCCCCACAATGAGCAGTTCTTC.

The V gene is TRBV28, the J gene TRBJ1-4; the D is unclear. CDR3 length: 15 residues. Germline assignment: CDR1 MDHEN and CDR2 SYDVKM. V lost 5 bases, J lost 8 bases, and 18 bases lay in between. This chain's CDR3 is CASSTSVSLAEKLFF. Written as DNA, the CDR3 is TGTGCCAGCAGTACTAGCGTCAGTTTGGCGGAAAAACTGTTTTTT.

Notes on this clone: Different DNA sequences within this sample yield the same CDR3. The chain has TRBV28 and TRBJ1-2; D is uncertain. Germline V gene data show CDR1 as MDHEN and CDR2 as SYDVKM. The V gene lost 6 bases and the J gene lost 1 base, with 9 bases spanning the gap. The CDR3 contains 13 residues. CDR3 coding DNA: TGTGCCAGCAGCTTCCCTCGTAACTATGGCTACACCTTC. Protein: CASSFPRNYGYTF.

The genes are TRBV6-6 and TRBJ1-2; no clear D. This CDR3 comprises 14 residues. Trimming left V 0 bases short and J 6 bases short, with 11 bases between. Germline V gene data show CDR1 as MNHNY and CDR2 as SVGAGI (reference sequence). CDR3 DNA sequence: TGTGCCAGCAGTTACTCGGTGGGGTCGGATGGCTACACCTTC. Translating it yields CASSYSVGSDGYTF.

This chain connects TRBV13 to TRBJ1-3, with 9 nucleotides matching TRBD1. V gave up 4 bases and J gave up 2 bases; unmatched junction bases: 6. Germline lookup yields CDR1 PRHDT and CDR2 FYEKMQ (reference sequence). The CDR3 runs 16 residues. The CDR3 loop reads CASSSPGQGTGNTIYF. In DNA, the CDR3 is TGTGCCAGCAGCTCGCCGGGACAGGGCACTGGAAACACCATATATTTT.

V usage is TRBV6-6 and J usage is TRBJ2-7; D remains unclear. V shed 7 bases and J shed 2 bases, with 15 bases lying between them. The V gene's germline CDR1 is MNHNY and CDR2 SVGAGI (reference sequence). The CDR3 consists of 14 residues. CDR3 in DNA: TGTGCCAGCACCTCCCAAAGGTCTGCCTACGAGCAGTACTTC. This sequence encodes CASTSQRSAYEQYF.

This clone was seen a handful of times. The J gene is TRBJ2-5, the V gene TRBV7-9, with TRBD1 matching over 7 bases. The ends lost 5 bases at V and 5 bases at J; junction bases unmatched: 5. The CDR3 consists of 13 residues. Germline loops: CDR1 SEHNR, CDR2 FQNEAQ (reference sequence). The CDR3 DNA is TGTGCCAGCAGCCCACAGGGGCTCGAGACCCAGTACTTC. Translating gives CASSPQGLETQYF. Complete variable domain (other parts from reference TRBV7-9 and TRBJ2-5): DTGVSQNPRHKITKRGQNVTFRCDPISEHNRLYWYRQTLGQGPEFLTYFQNEAQLEKSRLLSDRFSAERPKGSFSTLEIQRTEQGDSAMYLCASSPQGLETQYFGPGTRLLVL.

This sequence joins TRBV6-6 and TRBJ1-2; TRBD1 aligns across 8 bases. The V gene's germline CDR1 is MNHNY and CDR2 SVGAGI (reference sequence). Trimming removed 7 bases from V and 5 bases from J; junction bases left unmatched: 3. The CDR3 loop spans 12 amino acids. The CDR3 reads CASMTGEYGYTF. The CDR3 DNA sequence: TGTGCCAGCATGACAGGGGAATATGGCTACACCTTC.

This clone was observed a handful of times. J is TRBJ2-2 and V is TRBV7-6; 9 bases match TRBD1. The junction had 2 bases not matched to a gene; V was cut back by 4 bases and J by 2 bases. In germline, CDR1 is SGHVS, CDR2 FNYEAQ. The CDR3 spans 15 residues. CDR3 coding DNA: TGTGCCAGCAGCTGGGACAGGGCCAACACCGGGGAGCTGTTTTTT. This gives the protein CASSWDRANTGELFF.

The rearrangement links TRBV5-1 to TRBJ2-1, with TRBD2 matching 13 bases. This CDR3 is 19 amino acids long. Germline CDR1 SGHRS, CDR2 YFSETQ. J was trimmed by 0 bases and V by 3 bases; bases with no gene match: 9. This CDR3 reads CASSYYGTSGTSSYNEQFF. The CDR3 DNA reads TGCGCCAGCAGCTATTACGGGACTAGCGGGACGAGCTCCTACAATGAGCAGTTCTTC. Filled out from reference TRBV5-1 and TRBJ2-1, the complete variable domain reads KAGVTQTPRYLIKTRGQQVTLSCSPISGHRSVSWYQQTPGQGLQFLFEYFSETQRNKGNFPGRFSGRQFSNSRSEMNVSTLELGDSALYLCASSYYGTSGTSSYNEQFFGPGTRLTVL.

The CDR3 sequence: CASSLFEGAEGTDEKLFF. The CDR3 DNA reads TGTGCCAGCAGTTTATTTGAGGGCGCAGAAGGAACGGATGAAAAACTGTTTTTT. The chain couples TRBV28 to TRBJ1-4; D call uncertain. V was cut by 1 base and J by 6 bases, with 21 bases left in between. Germline V gene sequence: CDR1 MDHEN, CDR2 SYDVKM. The CDR3 spans 18 residues.

This chain joins TRBV4-3 and TRBJ2-3; D unresolved. In germline, CDR1 is LGHNA, CDR2 YSLEER. The CDR3 sequence is 13 residues long. Trimming cost V 4 bases and J 5 bases, with 10 bases left between them. DNA for the CDR3: TGCGCCAGCAGCCCTTCCCGGGTAGATACGCAGTATTTT. It yields the protein CASSPSRVDTQYF.

This clone was detected once. The rearrangement uses TRBV11-2 and TRBJ2-1; 11 bases map to TRBD1. V trimming: 5 bases; J trimming: 5 bases; junction bases outside the gene matches: 8. The CDR3 is made up of 16 amino acids. Germline CDR1 is SGHAT and CDR2 is FQNNGV. CDR3 sequence (DNA): TGTGCCAGCAGCGTCCCTGGACAGGGGGCCAACAATGAGCAGTTCTTC. As protein: CASSVPGQGANNEQFF.

There are a few counts of this clone. This chain joins TRBV11-2 and TRBJ2-7; 7 bases line up with TRBD1. V shed 0 bases and J 3 bases; nucleotides not matched to a gene: 5. The CDR3 length is 15 residues. Germline CDR1 SGHAT, CDR2 FQNNGV. CDR3 loop: CASSLDPGTVYEQYF. CDR3 in DNA: TGTGCCAGCAGCTTAGATCCCGGGACAGTCTACGAGCAGTACTTC. The full variable domain, in which reference TRBV11-2 and TRBJ2-7 provide the parts outside the CDR3, is EAGVAQSPRYKIIEKRQSVAFWCNPISGHATLYWYQQILGQGPKLLIQFQNNGVVDDSQLPKDRFSAERLKGVDSTLKIQPAKLEDSAVYLCASSLDPGTVYEQYFGPGTRLTVT.

The CDR3 bases are TGTGCCAGCAGCACCGGTCGGGGGGCTGAAGCTTTCTTT. It encodes CASSTGRGAEAFF. This chain connects TRBV7-8 to TRBJ1-1; D might be TRBD1 (5 bases). CDR3 length: 13 amino acids. Per germline, CDR1 SGHVS and CDR2 FQNEAQ. V lost 5 bases to trimming and J lost 6 bases, with 13 bases between them.

The chain has TRBV5-6 and TRBJ2-1; 8 bases agree with TRBD1. This CDR3 contains 13 residues. V was clipped by 0 bases and J by 9 bases; unmatched bases: 2. From germline, CDR1 is SGHDT and CDR2 YYEEEE. The CDR3 loop reads CASSLAQGVEQFF. CDR3 DNA: TGTGCCAGCAGCTTGGCACAGGGGGTTGAGCAGTTCTTC.

The chain is built from TRBV6-6 and TRBJ1-1, with a weak D call TRBD1 (5 bases). Germline V CDR1 and CDR2: MNHNY, SVGAGI (reference sequence). The CDR3 contains 13 residues. Trimming shortened V by 5 bases and J by 1 base, and 8 bases separated the two germline ends. The CDR3 coding sequence is TGTGCCAGCAGTGACCAGGGGAACACTGAAGCTTTCTTT. This encodes CASSDQGNTEAFF.

The gene calls are TRBV28 and TRBJ1-2; no clear D gene. CDR3 size: 14 residues. The germline V and J ends were trimmed by 6 bases and 4 bases, with 15 bases remaining between them. The germline V gene encodes CDR1 MDHEN and CDR2 SYDVKM. The CDR3: CASSERTGAYGYTF. Written as DNA, the CDR3 is TGTGCCAGCAGCGAACGGACGGGAGCCTATGGCTACACCTTC.

The rearrangement links TRBV7-8 to TRBJ2-1, with 12 bases identical to TRBD1. The V and J ends lost 8 bases and 0 bases, in that order; junction bases with no gene match: 11. Per germline, CDR1 SGHVS and CDR2 FQNEAQ. The CDR3 consists of 18 residues. The CDR3 DNA follows: TGTGCCAGCCGGGGGGGACAGGGGGCTTTGAGCTCCTACAATGAGCAGTTCTTC. This gives the protein CASRGGQGALSSYNEQFF.

This clone was detected a few times. The chain has TRBV11-2 and TRBJ2-2; D gene unclear. Trimming shortened V by 1 base and J by 6 bases, and 9 bases separated the two germline ends. The CDR3 runs 14 residues. CDR1 SGHAT and CDR2 FQNNGV come from the germline V gene. CDR3 DNA sequence: TGTGCCAGCAGCTTAGCCCCTGGATCCGGGGAGCTGTTTTTT. Protein sequence: CASSLAPGSGELFF. Based on the CDR3 plus reference TRBV11-2 and TRBJ2-2, the full variable domain is EAGVAQSPRYKIIEKRQSVAFWCNPISGHATLYWYQQILGQGPKLLIQFQNNGVVDDSQLPKDRFSAERLKGVDSTLKIQPAKLEDSAVYLCASSLAPGSGELFFGEGSRLTVL.

A few counts support this clone. The chain uses TRBV7-2 and TRBJ2-1, with 7 nucleotides matching TRBD2. CDR3 length equals 15 residues. J was trimmed by 7 bases and V by 1 base; bases with no gene match: 7. Per germline, CDR1 SGHTA and CDR2 FQGNSA. The DNA of the CDR3 is TGTGCCAGCAGCTTAGTAGCGGGCCCTGGGAATGAGCAGTTCTTC. Its protein is CASSLVAGPGNEQFF.

The table lists this clone with a few counts. The chain uses TRBV6-5 and TRBJ2-7; possible D gene TRBD2, 5 bases. Germline CDR1 MNHEY, CDR2 SVGAGI. The CDR3 length is 13 residues. Trimming removed 9 bases at V and 5 bases at J, with 17 bases between. In DNA, the CDR3 is TGTGCCAGTACTAGGACGGGCGGGCACGAGCAGTACTTC. This gives the protein CASTRTGGHEQYF.

Here the CDR3 reads CASSLSLGGGVEQYF. CDR3 coding DNA: TGTGCCAGCAGCTTAAGTCTTGGAGGGGGGGTTGAGCAGTACTTC. The rearrangement joins TRBV7-2 to TRBJ2-7; weak D call: TRBD2 (7 bases). V was clipped by 2 bases and J by 7 bases, with 18 bases between them. The germline V gene has CDR1 SGHTA and CDR2 FQGNSA. CDR3 length: 15 amino acids.

A single count supports this clone. The chain employs TRBV9 and TRBJ1-1; D ambiguous. CDR3 length equals 13 residues. Germline V gives CDR1 SGDLS, CDR2 YYNGEE. V lost 4 bases, J lost 1 base, and 8 bases lay in between. The CDR3 region has the DNA TGTGCCAGCAGCCTCGGACGGAACACTGAAGCTTTCTTT. This sequence encodes CASSLGRNTEAFF.

The rearrangement uses TRBV19 and TRBJ1-1, with no clear D. The CDR3 extends over 13 amino acids. The ends were cut back, 5 bases at V and 0 bases at J, with 7 bases in the middle. Germline V gene sequence: CDR1 LNHDA, CDR2 SQIVND (reference sequence). The CDR3 spells CASSPGVNTEAFF. CDR3 in DNA: TGTGCCAGTAGTCCCGGGGTGAACACTGAAGCTTTCTTT.

The chain links TRBV7-8 to TRBJ2-5; D assignment may be TRBD1 or TRBD2 (7 bases each). Germline loops: CDR1 SGHVS, CDR2 FQNEAQ. The V and J ends lost 5 bases and 2 bases respectively, with 18 bases between them. There are 16 residues in the CDR3. This CDR3 is CASSQGGGGPQETQYF. As DNA, the CDR3 is TGTGCCAGCAGCCAGGGGGGCGGGGGCCCACAAGAGACCCAGTACTTC.